The T cell receptor beta chain described here comes from a study of T cells in Graves' hyperthyroidism and ophthalmopathy. This clonotype was counted at least ten times. This CDR3 has 13 residues. The V end was cut by 2 bases, the J end by 3 bases, with 8 bases between. Exclusions: uncontrolled infection, other autoimmune disease, pregnancy, lactation. Clinical symptoms, serum thyroxine and TRAb, thyroid ultrasound and orbital computed tomography together formed the diagnostic basis. Template material for amplifying TCR beta CDR3 regions consisted of RNA transcripts. The TCR CDR3 was amplified in a first-round RT-PCR using the HTBI primer set. One entry per CDR3 protein, called by TCRdb with MiXCR from the multiplex PCR reads. The repertoire includes under 550,000 distinct CDR3 sequences, 15% to 20% of them detected once, and less than 55% sits in the top ten.

The sample consisted of blood. The origin of this receptor is a middle-aged man with Graves' ophthalmopathy. The chain employs TRBV12-3 or TRBV12-4 and TRBJ2-7; D is possibly TRBD1 (5 bases). CDR3 sequence: CASSLWTFYEQYF. CDR3 nucleotide sequence: TGTGCCAGCAGTTTATGGACATTCTACGAGCAGTACTTC.